Given below is one T cell receptor beta chain in context. The antigen is unknown. Germline assignment: CDR1 DFQATT and CDR2 SNEGSKA (reference sequence). This CDR3 contains 14 residues. V gave up 7 bases and J gave up 7 bases; unmatched junction bases: 12. The sample is drawn from a study of blood T cells in healthy people across ages. The use of a sample-barcoded 5' primer and a J-beta primer mix characterized a second PCR of roughly 6 to 11 cycles. The template-switch adaptor was a 5' adaptor with 12 random nucleotides. It tagged each cDNA molecule. A single record per CDR3 protein comes from TCRdb applying MiXCR to the 5' RACE reads. The table lists 380,000 or so distinct CDR3 sequences, over 45% of them singletons. Study-wide points: Estimated diversity, derived from one million T cells, was regarded as an underestimate. CMV infection status of these donors was not known. Older individuals had lower TCR beta diversity per million T cells (the decline was roughly linear).

The sample was blood. The chain recombines TRBV20-1 with TRBJ2-1; 8 bases are a match to TRBD2. The receptor was isolated from a man aged 60 to 75 in good health. DNA for the CDR3: TGCAGTGTAAGCGGGGGTGAGAGCTTAAATGAGCAGTTCTTC. It encodes CSVSGGESLNEQFF.